This T cell receptor beta chain was recorded in a study of blood T cell repertoires in COVID-19. At the level of the study: Sample material is recorded as cDNA or gDNA derived from T cells, B-cell-depleted T cells, or PBMCs.

Here immunoSEQ multiplex PCR was the method, and the copy in TCRdb shows in-frame clones only, minus some. Of about 46,000 clones in the sample, approximately 82% were seen once. This clone was seen just once. The receptor comes from a woman of 80 years or more with acute or convalescent COVID-19. The sequenced material came from peripheral blood.

CDR3 residues: CASSLGAEINEKLFF. The DNA for the CDR3 is TGTGCCAGTAGCTTGGGGGCCGAAATTAATGAAAAACTGTTTTTT. The chain recombines TRBV19 with TRBJ1-4, with D possibly being TRBD1 (6 bases). Trimming pared 6 bases from V and 4 bases from J, leaving 15 bases between. This CDR3 is 15 amino acids long. Germline CDR1 is LNHDA and CDR2 is SQIVND (reference sequence).